What follows are 12 T cell receptor beta chains derived from one specimen sequenced in a study of blood T cell repertoires in COVID-19. Sequencing used immunoSEQ multiplex PCR; TCRdb keeps in-frame clones, though not all of them. The repertoire holds about 61,000 clones, with around four fifths as singletons. Sequenced: peripheral blood. These receptors all come from a man in his 70s with acute or convalescent COVID-19.

With respect to this clone: Its ends do not fully match the called genes, so a read error is possible. The rearrangement joins TRBV9 to TRBJ2-5; 10 bases are shared with TRBD2. CDR3 size: 15 residues. CDR1 is SGDLS and CDR2 is YYNGEE in the germline V gene. The CDR3 here is CASSVGTSDHETQYF. Written as DNA, the CDR3 is TGTGCCAGCAGCGTGGGGACTAGCGACCACGAGACCCAGTACTTC.

This sequence joins TRBV5-4 and TRBJ1-1, with D uncertain. Germline values: CDR1 SGHNT, CDR2 YYREEE (reference sequence). Between the trimmed V and J ends, which lost 2 bases and 0 bases, there was a span of 8 bases. CDR3 length equals 14 residues. CDR3 in amino acids: CASSLDTVNTEAFF. The CDR3 DNA follows: TGTGCCAGCAGCTTAGACACGGTGAACACTGAAGCTTTCTTT.

The rearrangement joins TRBV16 to TRBJ1-1; the D gene is possibly TRBD1 (6 bases). CDR3 length: 14 amino acids. Looked up from germline, CDR1 is KGHSY and CDR2 is FQNENV. V shed 4 bases and J shed 8 bases, with 17 bases lying between them. CDR3 residues: CASSPYGPGAEAFF. The CDR3 coding sequence is TGTGCCAGCAGCCCTTACGGGCCAGGGGCGGAAGCTTTCTTT.

A few counts support this clone. The chain recombines TRBV24-1 with TRBJ1-4; D possibly corresponds to TRBD1 (5 bases). The CDR3 is made up of 18 amino acids. V lost 4 bases and J 4 bases, leaving 21 bases between the germline ends. Germline V gene data show CDR1 as KGHDR and CDR2 as SFDVKD. The DNA of the CDR3 is TGTGCCACCAGTGACCCAGGGAGGCAGATGGGGGGTAATGAAAAACTGTTTTTT. It is translated as CATSDPGRQMGGNEKLFF.

The chain uses TRBV3-1 (or the pseudogene TRBV3-2) and TRBJ2-1; D perhaps matches TRBD2 (6 bases). Trimming removed 2 bases at V and 4 bases at J, with 6 bases between. The CDR3 loop spans 13 amino acids. Germline lookup yields CDR1 LGHDT and CDR2 YNNKEL (reference sequence). CDR3 bases: TGTGCCAGCAGCCAACGGGAGTACAATGAGCAGTTCTTC. Amino acid sequence: CASSQREYNEQFF.

This clone showed up just once. This sequence joins TRBV6-5 and TRBJ2-7, with D maybe TRBD1 (6 bases). CDR1 is MNHEY and CDR2 is SVGAGI in the germline V gene. The germline V and J ends were trimmed by 6 bases and 6 bases, with 18 bases remaining between them. The CDR3 covers 14 residues. The CDR3 spells CASSSLQGRSEQYF. CDR3 DNA: TGTGCCAGCAGCTCACTACAGGGTAGAAGCGAGCAGTACTTC.

This clone was observed once. The V gene is TRBV28, the J gene TRBJ1-2, with TRBD1 identical over 10 bases. The CDR3 spans 16 residues. Trimming took 6 bases from V and 3 from J; bases not matched to a gene: 10. CDR1 and CDR2 from the germline V gene are MDHEN and SYDVKM. The CDR3 DNA is TGTGCCAGCAGCCCTGGCCCCGGACAGGGGGACTATGGCTACACCTTC. Its protein product is CASSPGPGQGDYGYTF.

This clone was picked up one time. The chain uses TRBV6-5 and TRBJ2-1; D is unresolved. The CDR3 loop spans 12 amino acids. The germline V gene encodes CDR1 MNHEY and CDR2 SVGAGI. Trimming left V 10 bases short and J 9 bases short, with 16 bases between. The CDR3 DNA is TGTGCCACGTTACACACGGGTGTTGAGCAGTTCTTC. Its protein is CATLHTGVEQFF.

The gene calls are TRBV7-9 and TRBJ1-3; D remains unclear. V was trimmed by 7 bases and J by 0 bases, leaving 7 bases between them. Germline-derived CDR1 and CDR2 are SEHNR and FQNEAQ (reference sequence). The CDR3 spans 13 residues. The CDR3 sequence: CASTRGSGNTIYF. As DNA, the CDR3 is TGTGCCAGCACCCGCGGCTCTGGAAACACCATATATTTT.

This chain connects TRBV5-1 to TRBJ2-3; 10 nucleotides agree with TRBD1. Trimming took 0 bases from V and 5 from J; bases not matched to a gene: 6. The CDR3 length is 16 residues. Germline V gene lookup returns CDR1 SGHRS and CDR2 YFSETQ. The CDR3 loop is CASSLEGTGAGDTQYF. The CDR3 DNA follows: TGCGCCAGCAGCTTGGAAGGGACAGGGGCTGGAGATACGCAGTATTTT.

This clone was seen once. The rearrangement uses TRBV6-5 and TRBJ2-5; TRBD1 agrees at 10 bases. J lost 3 bases, V lost 7 bases, and 5 bases had no gene match. Germline CDR1 MNHEY, CDR2 SVGAGI. The CDR3 totals 14 residues. The CDR3 spells CASKTGTGEETQYF. The CDR3, as DNA: TGTGCCAGCAAAACCGGGACAGGGGAAGAGACCCAGTACTTC.

This sequence joins TRBV7-9 and TRBJ1-2; 9 bases fit TRBD1. The CDR3 is 15 amino acids. Trimming took 4 bases from V and 5 from J; bases not matched to a gene: 8. The germline CDR1 and CDR2 sequences are SEHNR and FQNEAQ (reference sequence). CDR3 residues: CASSSGTGIGYGYTF. CDR3 nucleotides: TGTGCCAGCAGCTCCGGGACAGGGATTGGATATGGCTACACCTTC. The complete variable domain, with remaining parts taken from reference TRBV7-9 and TRBJ1-2, reads DTGVSQNPRHKITKRGQNVTFRCDPISEHNRLYWYRQTLGQGPEFLTYFQNEAQLEKSRLLSDRFSAERPKGSFSTLEIQRTEQGDSAMYLCASSSGTGIGYGYTFGSGTRLTVV.